Each of the 18 T cell receptor beta chains below was sequenced from the same sample in a study of blood T cells in healthy people across ages. The use of a sample-barcoded 5' primer and a J-beta primer mix characterized a second PCR of about 7 to 12 cycles. From the 5' RACE reads, TCRdb called clonotypes with MiXCR, one entry per CDR3 protein. Of around 1.5 million distinct CDR3 sequences listed, approximately 38% are singletons. Sequenced sample: blood. All receptors derive from a young woman in good health.

This clonotype was recorded a few times. V usage is TRBV2 and J usage is TRBJ2-3; TRBD2 matches 8 bases. This CDR3 comprises 13 residues. Germline values: CDR1 SNHLY, CDR2 FYNNEI. V shed 6 bases, J shed 4 bases, and the junction held 3 bases outside the gene matches. The CDR3 coding sequence is TGTGCCAGCAGCAGCGGGAGACCAGATACGCAGTATTTT. Its protein is CASSSGRPDTQYF.

This chain uses TRBV2 with TRBJ1-2, with 7 bases matching TRBD1. The CDR3 sequence is 12 residues long. The V and J ends lost 3 bases and 8 bases, in that order; junction bases with no gene match: 3. The germline V gene encodes CDR1 SNHLY and CDR2 FYNNEI. CDR3 nucleotides: TGTGCCAGCAGTGATGACAGGGTCGGCTACACCTTC. Translation gives CASSDDRVGYTF.

This clonotype was found a few times. CDR3 DNA: TGTGCCAGCAGCCAAGCATGGAACACTGAAGCTTTCTTT. This encodes CASSQAWNTEAFF. V and J are TRBV3-1 and TRBJ1-1; D unresolved. Germline lookup yields CDR1 LGHDT and CDR2 YNNKEL (reference sequence). This CDR3 has 13 residues. The V end lost 1 base, the J end lost 1 base, and 4 bases lay between the germline ends. The whole variable domain, remainder taken from reference TRBV3-1 and TRBJ1-1, is DTAVSQTPKYLVTQMGNDKSIKCEQNLGHDTMYWYKQDSKKFLKIMFSYNNKELIINETVPNRFSPKSPDKAHLNLHINSLELGDSAVYFCASSQAWNTEAFFGQGTRLTVV.

This clonotype showed up just a few times. The chain employs TRBV6-1 and TRBJ1-1; D is perhaps TRBD1 (5 bases). This CDR3 has 14 amino acids. Deletions cut 2 bases from V and 6 bases from J, with 13 bases between. CDR1 and CDR2 (germline): MNHNS, SASEGT. CDR3 nucleotide sequence: TGTGCCAGCAGTGAACAGGGCGGAAGGGCTGAAGCTTTCTTT. As protein: CASSEQGGRAEAFF.

This clonotype was seen ten or more times. The gene calls are TRBV12-3 or TRBV12-4 and TRBJ2-7; possible D gene TRBD2, 6 bases. Between the trimmed V and J ends, which lost 4 bases and 5 bases, there was a span of 6 bases. The length of the CDR3 is 11 residues. CDR3 residues: CASSSGDEQYF. CDR3 bases: TGTGCCAGCAGTTCGGGGGACGAGCAGTACTTC.

Worth noting for this clonotype: At one end, the junction sequence differs from germline, possibly due to a read error. The chain combines TRBV11-2 with TRBJ1-6, with 7 positions matching TRBD1. The CDR3 has 13 amino acids. In germline, CDR1 is SGHAT, CDR2 FQNNGV. The DNA of the CDR3 is TGTGCCAGCAGCGTAGAGGCAGGGGGAACCCTCCACTTT. Residues: CASSVEAGGTLHF.

This chain uses TRBV7-9 with TRBJ2-7, with D possibly being TRBD2 (6 bases). In germline, CDR1 is SEHNR, CDR2 FQNEAQ (reference sequence). The germline V and J ends were trimmed by 0 bases and 3 bases, with 18 bases remaining between them. The CDR3 consists of 17 residues. The CDR3 sequence: CASSLASAGKGDYEQYF. CDR3 coding DNA: TGTGCCAGCAGCTTAGCGTCAGCGGGTAAAGGGGACTACGAGCAGTACTTC. The complete variable domain, with remaining parts taken from reference TRBV7-9 and TRBJ2-7, reads DTGVSQNPRHKITKRGQNVTFRCDPISEHNRLYWYRQTLGQGPEFLTYFQNEAQLEKSRLLSDRFSAERPKGSFSTLEIQRTEQGDSAMYLCASSLASAGKGDYEQYFGPGTRLTVT.

This rearrangement joins TRBV30 to TRBJ1-1; maybe TRBD1 (5 bases). CDR3 length: 13 amino acids. Germline CDR1 reads GTSNPN; CDR2 reads SVGIG (reference sequence). The germline V and J ends were trimmed by 0 bases and 5 bases, with 10 bases remaining between them. CDR3 in amino acids: CAWSVSGQTEAFF. The CDR3 nucleotides are TGTGCCTGGAGTGTTTCAGGGCAGACTGAAGCTTTCTTT.

The chain is built from TRBV27 and TRBJ1-1; possible D gene TRBD1, 6 bases. The ends were cut back, 4 bases at V and 3 bases at J, with 27 bases in the middle. CDR3 length: 19 residues. The germline V gene encodes CDR1 MNHEY and CDR2 SMNVEV (reference sequence). The CDR3 is CASSSTQPPLGAGYTEAFF. The CDR3 DNA is TGTGCCAGCAGTTCAACACAACCCCCGTTGGGGGCTGGGTACACTGAAGCTTTCTTT.

The DNA for the CDR3 is TGTGCCAGCCAGGGACAGGCGAACACCGGGGAGCTGTTTTTT. The encoded protein is CASQGQANTGELFF. The chain combines TRBV6-6 with TRBJ2-2; TRBD1 matches at 8 bases. The CDR3 runs 14 residues. The V gene end was trimmed by 8 bases and the J gene end by 0 bases; junction bases not matched to a gene: 2. Germline loops: CDR1 MNHNY, CDR2 SVGAGI (reference sequence).

The gene calls are TRBV24-1 and TRBJ2-2, with 7 bases lining up with TRBD2. V lost 3 bases to trimming and J lost 0 bases; unmatched junction nucleotides: 9. Germline V gene lookup returns CDR1 KGHDR and CDR2 SFDVKD. The length of the CDR3 is 18 residues. This CDR3 is CATSDGGSGVTNTGELFF. CDR3 nucleotide sequence: TGTGCCACCAGTGATGGTGGCAGCGGGGTGACGAACACCGGGGAGCTGTTTTTT.

There are a few counts of this clonotype. The chain has TRBV20-1 and TRBJ2-7; D might be TRBD1 (6 bases). This CDR3 has 14 residues. The V end lost 1 base, the J end lost 2 bases, and 12 bases lay between the germline ends. Per germline, CDR1 DFQATT and CDR2 SNEGSKA (reference sequence). Written as DNA, the CDR3 is TGCAGTGCTAGAGTTGAGAACAGGGCCTACGAGCAGTACTTC. Translating gives CSARVENRAYEQYF.

V and J are TRBV7-6 and TRBJ2-5, with a weak D call TRBD1 (5 bases). Gene TRBJ2-7 matches the end of the DNA better, so the J call may be wrong. Germline-derived CDR1 and CDR2 are SGHVS and FNYEAQ. The CDR3 is 14 amino acids. The chain's CDR3 is CASSLSRERYEQYF. Here the CDR3 DNA reads TGTGCCAGCAGCTTAAGCAGGGAAAGGTACGAGCAGTACTTC.

The CDR3 loop reads CASSPQGAFTDTQYF. The CDR3 coding sequence is TGTGCCAGCAGCCCCCAAGGGGCATTCACAGATACGCAGTATTTT. The J gene is TRBJ2-3, the V gene TRBV9, with a tentative D call TRBD1 (5 bases). CDR1 is SGDLS and CDR2 is YYNGEE in the germline V gene. The CDR3 is made up of 15 amino acids. Trimming shortened V by 4 bases and J by 2 bases, and 14 bases separated the two germline ends.

The V and J genes are TRBV24-1 and TRBJ2-7, with 8 nucleotides matching TRBD1. Germline CDR1 and CDR2: KGHDR and SFDVKD. V lost 3 bases to trimming and J lost 7 bases; unmatched junction nucleotides: 13. There are 16 residues in the CDR3. This CDR3 is CATSDPAGGVYNEQYF. The CDR3 region has the DNA TGTGCCACCAGTGATCCGGCAGGGGGCGTATACAATGAGCAGTACTTC.

This chain links TRBV7-2 with TRBJ2-7, with a possible D match to TRBD2 (6 bases). The J call may be in error: the DNA end matches TRBJ2-5 better. Germline lookup yields CDR1 SGHTA and CDR2 FQGNSA. There are 14 residues in the CDR3. The DNA for the CDR3 is TGTGCCAGCAGCGGGACCGTAAGCGGGGAGACCCAGTACTTC. Residues: CASSGTVSGETQYF.

This clonotype was seen a handful of times. The chain links TRBV9 to TRBJ2-7; a possible D gene is TRBD2 (6 bases). Trimming removed 0 bases from V and 3 bases from J, with 10 bases in between. The CDR3 sequence is 14 residues long. The V gene's germline CDR1 is SGDLS and CDR2 YYNGEE. CDR3 region: CASSVAGEHYEQYF. Written as DNA, the CDR3 is TGTGCCAGCAGCGTAGCGGGGGAGCACTACGAGCAGTACTTC.

J is TRBJ2-3 and V is TRBV7-3; unclear D gene. V lost 4 bases and J lost 4, with 12 bases in between. This CDR3 spans 14 amino acids. Germline CDR1 SGHTA, CDR2 FQGTGA. CDR3 coding DNA: TGTGCCAGCAGCTCCGGTCCGGTCGCAGATACGCAGTATTTT. Translated, it gives CASSSGPVADTQYF.